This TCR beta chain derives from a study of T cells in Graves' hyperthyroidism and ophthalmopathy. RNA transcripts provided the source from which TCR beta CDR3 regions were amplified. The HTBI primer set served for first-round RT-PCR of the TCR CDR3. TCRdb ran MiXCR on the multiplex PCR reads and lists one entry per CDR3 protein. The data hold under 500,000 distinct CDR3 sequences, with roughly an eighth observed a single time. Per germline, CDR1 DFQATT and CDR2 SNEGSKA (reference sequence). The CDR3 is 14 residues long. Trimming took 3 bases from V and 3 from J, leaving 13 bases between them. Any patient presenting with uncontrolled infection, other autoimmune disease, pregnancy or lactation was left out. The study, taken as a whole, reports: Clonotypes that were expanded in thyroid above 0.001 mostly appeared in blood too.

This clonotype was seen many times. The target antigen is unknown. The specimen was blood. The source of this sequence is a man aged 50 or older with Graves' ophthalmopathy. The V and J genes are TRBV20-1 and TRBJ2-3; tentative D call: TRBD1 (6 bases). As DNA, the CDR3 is TGCAGTGCTAGGACAGGATTATCGACAGATACGCAGTATTTT. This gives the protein CSARTGLSTDTQYF.